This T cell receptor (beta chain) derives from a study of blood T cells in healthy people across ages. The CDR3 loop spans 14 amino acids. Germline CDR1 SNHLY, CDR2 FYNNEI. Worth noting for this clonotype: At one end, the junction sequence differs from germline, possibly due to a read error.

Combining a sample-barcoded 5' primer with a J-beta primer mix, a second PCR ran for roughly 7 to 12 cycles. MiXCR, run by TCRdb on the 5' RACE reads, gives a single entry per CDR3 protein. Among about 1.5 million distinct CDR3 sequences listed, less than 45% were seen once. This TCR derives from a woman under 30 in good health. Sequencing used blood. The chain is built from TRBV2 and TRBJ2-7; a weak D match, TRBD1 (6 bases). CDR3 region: CASREGTFSYEQYF. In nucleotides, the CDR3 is TGTGCCAGCAGGGAAGGGACATTTTCCTACGAGCAGTACTTC. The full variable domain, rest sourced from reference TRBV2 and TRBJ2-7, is EPEVTQTPSHQVTQMGQEVILRCVPISNHLYFYWYRQILGQKVEFLVSFYNNEISEKSEIFDDQFSVERPDGSNFTLKIRSTKLEDSAMYFCASREGTFSYEQYFGPGTRLTVT.